The 9 T cell receptor beta chains in this list originate from one sample, sequenced in a study of chemoradiotherapy in HPV16-positive cancers. Sequencing used immunoSEQ multiplex PCR; TCRdb keeps in-frame clones, though not all of them. The profile shows around 53,000 clones, about 88% of them singletons. This sample comprised blood, obtained from a patient who underwent chemoradiotherapy. Source of these receptors: a human donor with HPV-associated anogenital cancer.

The chain carries TRBV5-1 and TRBJ1-2, with 8 bases lining up with TRBD1. Germline V gene data show CDR1 as SGHRS and CDR2 as YFSETQ. With 4 bases clipped from V and 3 bases from J, the junction kept 5 bases outside the gene matches. This CDR3 has 14 residues. The DNA for the CDR3 is TGCGCCAGCAGCGTGACAGGGGTTGACTATGGCTACACCTTC. Protein sequence: CASSVTGVDYGYTF.

This clone was found once. The rearrangement links TRBV9 to TRBJ2-3; maybe TRBD1 (5 bases). The V end lost 0 bases, the J end lost 5 bases, and 16 bases lay between the germline ends. The CDR3 spans 16 residues. In germline, CDR1 is SGDLS, CDR2 YYNGEE. The CDR3 region has the DNA TGTGCCAGCAGCGTAGTAGGCAGGGCCCAGGGAGATACGCAGTATTTT. Translating gives CASSVVGRAQGDTQYF. Using reference TRBV9 and TRBJ2-3 for the parts outside the CDR3, the full variable domain is DSGVTQTPKHLITATGQRVTLRCSPRSGDLSVYWYQQSLDQGLQFLIQYYNGEERAKGNILERFSAQQFPDLHSELNLSSLELGDSALYFCASSVVGRAQGDTQYFGPGTRLTVL.

In this sample, this clone turned up once. The V call is TRBV6-5, the J call TRBJ2-7; the match to TRBD2 covers 8 bases. This CDR3 region has 14 residues. J lost 4 bases, V lost 8 bases, and 10 bases had no gene match. Germline V lookup: CDR1 MNHEY, CDR2 SVGAGI. CDR3 residues: CASHRAGGLYEQYF. The CDR3 DNA is TGTGCCAGCCATCGGGCGGGGGGTCTATACGAGCAGTACTTC.

A remark on this clone: This sample includes further DNA sequences coding for the same CDR3. For the CDR3, the DNA is TGTGCCAGCAGTTATGGTGGGGGACCTCACGAGCAGTACTTC. It specifies CASSYGGGPHEQYF. The chain joins TRBV6-6 to TRBJ2-7, with D perhaps given as TRBD1 or TRBD2 (5 bases each). Germline assignment: CDR1 MNHNY and CDR2 SVGAGI (reference sequence). V was shortened by 3 bases and J by 5 bases, with 14 bases between the two germline ends. This CDR3 spans 14 amino acids.

V is TRBV15 and J is TRBJ1-2; possibly TRBD1 for D (5 bases). This CDR3 has 13 residues. Germline-derived CDR1 and CDR2 are LNHNV and YYDKDF (reference sequence). V lost 0 bases to trimming and J lost 8 bases, with 10 bases between them. CDR3 loop: CATSRDYQGGYTF. The CDR3 nucleotides read TGTGCCACCAGCAGAGATTACCAGGGCGGCTACACCTTC.

The chain carries TRBV4-1 and TRBJ2-5; perhaps D is TRBD1 or TRBD2 (5 bases each). The CDR3 contains 16 residues. Per the germline V gene, CDR1 is MGHRA and CDR2 is YSYEKL. Deletions cut 6 bases from V and 0 bases from J, with 17 bases between. The CDR3 DNA is TGCGCCAGCAGGCCCCTAAGGGACCCCGACCAAGAGACCCAGTACTTC. Its translation: CASRPLRDPDQETQYF.

V is TRBV20-1 and J is TRBJ2-7, with unresolved D. Germline loops: CDR1 DFQATT, CDR2 SNEGSKA (reference sequence). V was trimmed by 6 bases and J by 1 base, leaving 7 bases between them. This CDR3 contains 11 residues. The CDR3 sequence is CSASASYEQYF. The DNA of the CDR3 is TGCAGTGCATCCGCTTCCTACGAGCAGTACTTC.

The chain recombines TRBV19 with TRBJ2-6, with 10 bases that match TRBD1. V gave up 3 bases and J gave up 4 bases; unmatched junction bases: 3. This CDR3 is built from 16 residues. CDR1 LNHDA and CDR2 SQIVND come from the germline V gene (reference sequence). CDR3 bases: TGTGCCAGTAGTATCGGGACAGGGGACGGGGCCAACGTCCTGACTTTC. As protein: CASSIGTGDGANVLTF.

The V call is TRBV10-2, the J call TRBJ1-3; 7 nucleotides match TRBD1. This CDR3 has 15 residues. Germline-derived CDR1 and CDR2 are WSHSY and SAAADI. The V segment lost 6 bases and the J segment 0 bases; nucleotides outside the gene matches: 5. The CDR3 DNA sequence: TGCGCCAGCAGGGACGACAGGGCCTCTGGAAACACCATATATTTT. Its protein is CASRDDRASGNTIYF.